The clone carrying this T cell receptor beta chain was seen more than once but under ten times. Its antigen is unidentified. Investigators produced naive CD8 libraries from 20,000 to 1,000,000 sorted cells, drawing on 10%, 30% or 50% RNA. The data belong to a study of molecular identifiers for immune sequencing clone quantification. The study, taken as a whole, reports: Barcodes shared by identical TCR molecules could lead to underestimated sizes of highly expanded clones. Single-cell amounts of spiked Jurkat TCR RNA were reportedly detectable among 950,000 to 1,000,000 naive cells.

Per the germline V gene, CDR1 is SGHDN and CDR2 is FVKESK. The CDR3 is made up of 16 amino acids. The V gene lost 7 bases and the J gene lost 4 bases, with 22 bases spanning the gap. The bulk TCR libraries were made with methods described before and with listed TCR primers. MiXCR, run by TCRdb on the PCR reads, gives a single entry per CDR3 protein. The data hold about 640,000 distinct CDR3 sequences, with 20% observed a single time. The chain joins TRBV14 to TRBJ1-1; D is possibly TRBD1 (5 bases). The receptor was isolated from a human donor in good health. Some libraries in this study had Jurkat cell RNA spiked in. The sequenced sample was naive CD8+ T cells from blood, with Jurkat cell RNA spiked in. Subset described: FACS-sorted CD8+CD4-CCR7+CD45RA+ naive T cells. For the CDR3, the DNA is TGTGCCAGCACCCCTCCGAGGGGTGAAGGACGCACTGAAGCTTTCTTT. This codes for CASTPPRGEGRTEAFF.